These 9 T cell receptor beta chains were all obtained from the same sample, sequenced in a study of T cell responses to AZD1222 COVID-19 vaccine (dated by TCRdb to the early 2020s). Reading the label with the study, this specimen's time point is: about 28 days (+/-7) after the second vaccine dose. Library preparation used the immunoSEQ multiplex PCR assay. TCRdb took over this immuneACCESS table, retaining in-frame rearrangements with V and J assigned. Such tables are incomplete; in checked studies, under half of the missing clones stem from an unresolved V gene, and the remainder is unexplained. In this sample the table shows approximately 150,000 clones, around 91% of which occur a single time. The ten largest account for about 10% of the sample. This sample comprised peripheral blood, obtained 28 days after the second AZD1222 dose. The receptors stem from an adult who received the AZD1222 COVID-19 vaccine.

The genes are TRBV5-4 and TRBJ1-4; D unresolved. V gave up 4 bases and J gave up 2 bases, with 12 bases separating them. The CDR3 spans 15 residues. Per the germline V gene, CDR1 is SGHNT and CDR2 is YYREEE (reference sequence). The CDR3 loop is CASSRQETTNEKLFF. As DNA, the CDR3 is TGTGCCAGCAGCCGTCAGGAGACCACTAATGAAAAACTGTTTTTT.

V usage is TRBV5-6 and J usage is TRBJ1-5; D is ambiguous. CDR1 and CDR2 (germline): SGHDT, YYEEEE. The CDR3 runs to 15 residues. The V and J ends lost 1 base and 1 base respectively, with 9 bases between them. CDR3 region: CASSLWTVSNQPQHF. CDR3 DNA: TGTGCCAGCAGCTTGTGGACTGTAAGCAATCAGCCCCAGCATTTT.

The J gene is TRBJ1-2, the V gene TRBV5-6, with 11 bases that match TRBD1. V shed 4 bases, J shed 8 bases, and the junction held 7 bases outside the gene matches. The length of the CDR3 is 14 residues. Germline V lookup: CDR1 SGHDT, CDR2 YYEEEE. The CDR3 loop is CASSGEDRGLGYTF. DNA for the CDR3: TGTGCCAGCAGCGGAGAGGACAGGGGGCTAGGCTACACCTTC.

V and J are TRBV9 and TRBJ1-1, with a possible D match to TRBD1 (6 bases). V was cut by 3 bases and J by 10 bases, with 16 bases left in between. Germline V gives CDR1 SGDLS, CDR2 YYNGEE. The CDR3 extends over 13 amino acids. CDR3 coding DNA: TGTGCCAGCAGCGAGGGGGACGGGGTAGGAGCTTTCTTT. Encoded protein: CASSEGDGVGAFF. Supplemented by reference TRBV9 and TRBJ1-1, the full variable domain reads DSGVTQTPKHLITATGQRVTLRCSPRSGDLSVYWYQQSLDQGLQFLIQYYNGEERAKGNILERFSAQQFPDLHSELNLSSLELGDSALYFCASSEGDGVGAFFGQGTRLTVV.

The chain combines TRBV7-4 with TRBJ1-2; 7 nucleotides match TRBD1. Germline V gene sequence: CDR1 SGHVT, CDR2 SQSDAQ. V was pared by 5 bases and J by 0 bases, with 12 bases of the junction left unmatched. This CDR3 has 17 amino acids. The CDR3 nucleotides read TGTGCCAGCAGCACTCTCCGGGACAGACCAACTAACTATGGCTACACCTTC. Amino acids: CASSTLRDRPTNYGYTF.

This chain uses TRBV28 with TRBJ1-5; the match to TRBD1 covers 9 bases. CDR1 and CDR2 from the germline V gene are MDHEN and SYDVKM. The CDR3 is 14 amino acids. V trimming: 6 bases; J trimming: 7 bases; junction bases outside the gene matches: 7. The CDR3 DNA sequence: TGTGCCAGCAGGGGCGGGACAGGGAAACAGCCCCAGCATTTT. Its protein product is CASRGGTGKQPQHF.

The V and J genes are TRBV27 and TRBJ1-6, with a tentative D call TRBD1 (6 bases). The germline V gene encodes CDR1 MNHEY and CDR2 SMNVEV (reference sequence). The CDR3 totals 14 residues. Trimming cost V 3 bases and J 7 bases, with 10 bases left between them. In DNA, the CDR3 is TGTGCCAGCAGTTTCGGACAGACAAATTCACCCCTCCACTTT. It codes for CASSFGQTNSPLHF.

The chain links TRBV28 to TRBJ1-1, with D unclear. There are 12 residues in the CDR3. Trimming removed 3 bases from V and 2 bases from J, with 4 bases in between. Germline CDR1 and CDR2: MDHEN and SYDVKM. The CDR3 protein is CASSLVNTEAFF. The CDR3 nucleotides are TGTGCCAGCAGTTTGGTTAACACTGAAGCTTTCTTT.

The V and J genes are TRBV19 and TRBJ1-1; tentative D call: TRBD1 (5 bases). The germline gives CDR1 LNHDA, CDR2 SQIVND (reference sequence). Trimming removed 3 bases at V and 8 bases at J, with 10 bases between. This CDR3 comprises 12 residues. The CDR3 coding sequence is TGTGCCAGTAGTATTGGGGGACTCGAAGCTTTCTTT. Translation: CASSIGGLEAFF.